The source of this T cell receptor beta chain is a study of CXCR3-negative and CXCR3-positive naive CD8 T cells. Study results and limitations: For CXCR3-positive naive cells, TRB CDR3s were more hydrophobic than those of CXCR3-negative naive cells. Naive subsets did not differ in surface CD5, and TRB CDR3 properties served to infer TCR strength.

The CDR3 contains 13 residues. A note on this clonotype: Its target is not known.

Carrying UMI labels, the TRB cDNA libraries were prepared through 5' RACE. For each CDR3 protein, TCRdb gives one entry from its re-call of the 5' RACE reads, without DNA. This sample lists about 130,000 distinct CDR3 sequences; its ten largest clones have 0.5% to 0.75%. Material for sequencing was naive CXCR3+ CD8+ T cells from blood. Regarding subset: CD45RO-CCR7+CD27+CD95- naive CD8+ T cells expressing CXCR3 (TNR3+). This chain links TRBV12-3 or TRBV12-4 with TRBJ1-5; the TRBD1 assignment by TCRdb is unverifiable without DNA. The sequence was obtained from a human donor in good health. Some clones in this sample may be carry-over from other donors' samples. The CDR3 spells CASTRIGNQPQHF.